These 2 T cell receptor beta chains came from one sample sequenced in a study of cytomegalovirus exposure and HLA in healthy donors. Both 60 Vbeta primers and 13 Jbeta primers went into the PCR. The assay was immunoSEQ multiplex PCR, and TCRdb's table has in-frame clones only and misses some. Counted here are about 110,000 clones, nearly 75% occurring once; the ten biggest clones make up roughly 4.4%. The sequenced material came from PBMCs. The origin of the receptors is a young man in good health and CMV-seropositive.

V and J are TRBV6-6 and TRBJ2-5, with 8 bases matching TRBD1. Germline values: CDR1 MNHNY, CDR2 SVGAGI (reference sequence). The CDR3 runs to 15 residues. Trimming at V came to 3 bases and at J to 4 bases, leaving 7 bases not matched to a gene. The CDR3 coding sequence is TGTGCCAGCAGTTATCGACAGGGGATGAGAGAGACCCAGTACTTC. It encodes CASSYRQGMRETQYF.

This chain uses TRBV5-1 with TRBJ2-7; 10 bases map to TRBD2. Per the germline V gene, CDR1 is SGHRS and CDR2 is YFSETQ. V shed 3 bases, J shed 1 base, and the junction held 4 bases outside the gene matches. The CDR3 covers 15 residues. The CDR3 is CASSSDSGRSYEQYF. As DNA, the CDR3 is TGCGCCAGCAGCTCGGATAGCGGGAGGTCCTACGAGCAGTACTTC.